This T cell receptor (beta chain) was documented in a study of response to subunit inactivated influenza vaccine. Germline V gene lookup returns CDR1 LGHNA and CDR2 YNFKEQ. V dropped 0 bases and J dropped 8; count of bases not matched to a gene: 9. The CDR3 contains 16 residues. Study-level results: A suggestion made by the authors is that each seasonal influenza vaccination recruits few new T cells.

TCRdb called the RT-PCR reads again in MiXCR, with one record for every CDR3 protein. The table lists 450,000 to 600,000 distinct CDR3 sequences, 16% of them singletons. This clonotype was seen a few times. Its antigen is still unknown. The V and J genes are TRBV4-2 and TRBJ1-4; 7 positions agree with TRBD1. This specimen consisted of CD4+ T cells sorted from PBMCs, obtained around 2 years after vaccination. The TCR comes from a man aged 50 to 75 who received an inactivated influenza vaccine. In DNA form, the CDR3 reads TGTGCCAGCAGCCAAGATTTAGGGACAGTGGGAGAAAAACTGTTTTTT. Protein product: CASSQDLGTVGEKLFF.